What follows describes a single T cell receptor (beta chain). This receptor's antigen is unknown. Per-base quality was not reported, and no clone a single base away is much larger than it. These data belong to a study of blood T cell repertoires in COVID-19 (dated by TCRdb to about 2020). Regarding the research as a whole: Collaborator samples came from the United States, Italy and Spain and covered acute and convalescent phases of COVID-19. The material from the prospective study consisted of cDNA or gDNA derived from T cells, B-cell-depleted T cells, or PBMCs. Deeply sampled blood TCRbeta repertoires from subjects exposed to, actively infected with, or recovered from COVID-19 were included in the dataset. The repertoires were made available in a free public database intended to serve as a resource for research on the immune response to SARS-CoV-2. Samples were obtained from the ongoing ImmuneRACE study (first 160 participants) and from over 1,000 subjects provided by 6 global collaborators. A de-identified subject ID, COVID-19 status, age in years and sex were almost always included in the sample metadata. Where available, HLA class I and class II types were obtained from metadata supplied by the sample provider rather than from assay-based typing.

Participants in the prospective study were enrolled through a virtual design, were aged about 18 to 100 years, and lived in approximately 24 United States geographic areas. In the prospective study, cohorts were assigned on the basis of participant-reported clinical history obtained from a screening survey and a study questionnaire. Exposed participants had been in contact with someone with a PCR-confirmed or clinician-diagnosed COVID-19 case within 2 weeks of study entry. Mobile phlebotomists in the prospective study collected whole blood, serum and a nasopharyngeal or oropharyngeal swab from every participant. Over an approximately 2-month period, participants in the prospective study had the option of providing additional blood draws and questionnaires. Prospective study blood samples were shipped either frozen or at room temperature before DNA extraction. The CDR3 goes from the cysteine to the phenylalanine over 16 residues. The entry retains the CDR3 DNA only, 48 bases that are in frame from base 1. Germline trimming: 4 bases from V, 3 bases from J; junction bases outside gene matches: 7. The germline V gene encodes CDR1 MRHNA and CDR2 SNTAGT.

Points the paper makes about the study in general: Clinical and demographic metadata were provided uncurated, with the amount varying by source and participant.

TCRbeta CDR3 regions were amplified from genomic DNA using the immunoSEQ Assay, a bias-controlled multiplex PCR. On the authors' methods: The number of nucleated cells in each sample was estimated from the amplification of reference gene primers within the assay. Sequence reads were collapsed and filtered to measure the absolute abundance of every unique TCRbeta CDR3 rearrangement. For each sample, productive Simpson clonality was calculated as the square root of Simpson's diversity index over productive rearrangements. Not all clones reach the TCRdb copy of this immuneACCESS table, which keeps in-frame sequences only. Checked studies attribute under half of the gap to unresolved V genes and leave the rest unexplained. V, J and clone size derive from that table, while D and trimming were established from the DNA sequence. The sample table records roughly 58,000 clones; approximately 70% of these occur just once. The top ten clones comprise approximately 51% of the sample.

The chain was built from TRBV6-4 and TRBJ1-5; the junction holds 9 bases that match TRBD1. The receptor comes from a woman aged 55 to 70 who had been exposed to COVID-19. Sequenced: PBMCs or T cells enriched from blood (not recorded which). Here the CDR3 is given as CASSAGTGIYNQPQHF. Here is the DNA: TGTGCCAGCAGTGCGGGGACAGGGATTTACAATCAGCCCCAGCATTTT.